This TCR beta chain was identified during a study of T cell responses to AZD1222 COVID-19 vaccine. Overall study results and limits: The breadth and depth of Spike-specific TCRs increased once two AZD1222 doses had been given.

Only in-frame clones appear in the TCRdb table, and some are missing; sequencing was by immunoSEQ multiplex PCR. The sample carries some 150,000 clones, around 90% recorded once. J lost 6 bases, V lost 2 bases, and 3 bases had no gene match. Germline lookup yields CDR1 LGHNA and CDR2 YNFKEQ. The length of the CDR3 is 14 residues. Notes on this clone: Its antigen is as yet unknown.

The TCR originated in an adult in good health. The starting material was peripheral blood, obtained on day 0 of AZD1222 vaccination. The rearrangement links TRBV4-2 to TRBJ2-2; 7 bases match TRBD1. CDR3 residues: CASSQPTGAGELFF. The CDR3 DNA is TGTGCCAGCAGCCAACCCACAGGGGCCGGGGAGCTGTTTTTT.